This TCR beta chain is drawn from a study of CXCR3-negative and CXCR3-positive naive CD8 T cells. Study as a whole: TRB reads totalled about 140 million, about 1.5 +/- 0.3 million per library.

The CDR3 consists of 16 residues. Germline values: CDR1 SGHDT, CDR2 YYEEEE. Points on this clonotype: Its antigen is unknown.

Researchers prepared the TRB cDNA libraries using 5' RACE with UMI labels. Following a re-call of the 5' RACE reads, TCRdb has one entry per CDR3 protein and lacks DNA. The sample's table shows around 80,000 distinct CDR3 sequences. Findings and limits, study-wide: Diversity in memory CD8+ cells fell much lower than the comparably high levels seen in both naive subsets. TRB CDR3s were more hydrophobic in CXCR3-positive than in CXCR3-negative naive cells. Cryopreserved PBMCs had partly decreased CXCR3 expression; fresh PBMCs were used in most assays.

The chain uses TRBV5-6 and TRBJ1-1; there is no DNA to check the TCRdb D call of TRBD1. The sequence was collected from a human donor in good health. Some clones in this sample may be carry-over from other donors' samples. What was sequenced was naive CXCR3+ CD8+ T cells from blood. As for subset: CD45RO-CCR7+CD27+CD95- naive CD8+ T cells expressing CXCR3 (TNR3+). The CDR3 here is CASSFTPGRLNTEAFF.